Presented here are 20 T cell receptor beta chains from one specimen sequenced in a study of cytomegalovirus exposure and HLA in healthy donors. Sequencing used immunoSEQ multiplex PCR; TCRdb keeps in-frame clones, though not all of them. The repertoire has over 200,000 clones, 88% of them found once; the top ten carry 2.9%. Input material: PBMCs. These receptors originate from a young woman in good health and CMV-seronegative.

The gene calls are TRBV5-8 and TRBJ2-1; TRBD2 aligns across 8 bases. The CDR3 contains 15 residues. Germline-derived CDR1 and CDR2 are SGHTS and YDEGEE. Trimming cost V 4 bases and J 4 bases; bases outside gene matches: 7. This chain's CDR3 is CASSPKGLEYNEQFF. Here the CDR3 DNA reads TGTGCCAGCAGCCCGAAGGGACTAGAGTACAATGAGCAGTTCTTC.

The chain uses TRBV7-6 and TRBJ2-7; 12 bases agree with TRBD2. CDR3 length: 17 amino acids. V lost 3 bases, J lost 0 bases, and 6 bases stayed unmatched. Germline CDR1 reads SGHVS; CDR2 reads FNYEAQ. The CDR3 DNA reads TGTGCCAGCAGCTTCCTAGCGGGAGGGCCGGGCTCCTACGAGCAGTACTTC. Protein sequence: CASSFLAGGPGSYEQYF.

The rearrangement uses TRBV21-1 and TRBJ2-1; the D call TRBD2 from the table was never checked on the DNA. TRBV21-1 is a recognized pseudogene. The CDR3 has 21 amino acids. This CDR3 is CASSKARQSSGRGLSANEQFF. CDR3 bases: TGTGCCAGCAGCAAAGCGCGTCAGTCTAGCGGGAGGGGCTTGTCGGCCAATGAGCAGTTCTTC.

This clone was seen once. The chain employs TRBV11-2 and TRBJ2-7, with 11 nucleotides matching TRBD2. This CDR3 is 18 amino acids long. Germline CDR1 and CDR2: SGHAT and FQNNGV. The trim removed 7 bases at V and 0 bases at J, leaving 14 bases unmatched. In nucleotides, the CDR3 is TGTGCCAGCACCTCCCTTGGACGGCTAGCGGGAGGCTCCTACGAGCAGTACTTC. Its translation: CASTSLGRLAGGSYEQYF. Combining the CDR3 with reference TRBV11-2 and TRBJ2-7 gives the whole variable domain EAGVAQSPRYKIIEKRQSVAFWCNPISGHATLYWYQQILGQGPKLLIQFQNNGVVDDSQLPKDRFSAERLKGVDSTLKIQPAKLEDSAVYLCASTSLGRLAGGSYEQYFGPGTRLTVT.

The chain joins TRBV28 to TRBJ1-2; the D gene is possibly TRBD1 (5 bases). This CDR3 has 14 residues. V lost 4 bases and J lost 5, with 14 bases in between. CDR1 is MDHEN, CDR2 SYDVKM, per germline. The CDR3 protein is CASSSPGFSYGYTF. The DNA of the CDR3 is TGTGCCAGCAGTTCCCCAGGGTTTTCTTATGGCTACACCTTC.

The chain carries TRBV28 and TRBJ1-4; TRBD1 is a possible D gene (6 bases). V dropped 2 bases and J dropped 6 bases, with 13 bases sitting between them. Germline CDR1 reads MDHEN; CDR2 reads SYDVKM. The CDR3 spans 15 residues. The CDR3 region is CASSLAGAVDEKLFF. Here the CDR3 DNA reads TGTGCCAGCAGTTTAGCGGGGGCCGTGGATGAAAAACTGTTTTTT. The full variable domain, rest sourced from reference TRBV28 and TRBJ1-4, is DVKVTQSSRYLVKRTGEKVFLECVQDMDHENMFWYRQDPGLGLRLIYFSYDVKMKEKGDIPEGYSVSREKKERFSLILESASTNQTSMYLCASSLAGAVDEKLFFGSGTQLSVL.

V and J are TRBV25-1 and TRBJ2-7, with 11 nucleotides matching TRBD2. CDR1 MGHDK and CDR2 SYGVNS come from the germline V gene. V trimming: 5 bases; J trimming: 5 bases; junction bases outside the gene matches: 5. The CDR3 is made up of 14 amino acids. The CDR3 protein is CASSTSGSVDEQYF. For the CDR3, the DNA is TGTGCCAGCAGTACTAGCGGGAGTGTCGACGAGCAGTACTTC.

The chain employs TRBV6-4 and TRBJ2-7, with D perhaps TRBD1 (5 bases). The V end lost 4 bases, the J end lost 3 bases, and 10 bases lay between the germline ends. Germline-derived CDR1 and CDR2 are MRHNA and SNTAGT. CDR3 size: 13 residues. CDR3 in amino acids: CASSVLRGYEQYF. The CDR3 region has the DNA TGTGCCAGCAGTGTACTTAGGGGCTACGAGCAGTACTTC.

The gene calls are TRBV4-1 and TRBJ1-2, with D possibly TRBD1 on 5 matching bases. CDR1 and CDR2 (germline): MGHRA, YSYEKL. The CDR3 consists of 16 residues. Between the trimmed V and J ends, which lost 1 base and 0 bases, there was a span of 12 bases. CDR3 amino acids: CASSQAPTGANYGYTF. CDR3 DNA: TGCGCCAGCAGCCAAGCCCCTACAGGCGCTAACTATGGCTACACCTTC.

The CDR3 bases are TGTGCCAGCAGCGCAAGGCCTAGCGGGAGGCAGGGTGAGCAGTTCTTC. The encoded protein is CASSARPSGRQGEQFF. The chain is built from TRBV7-2 and TRBJ2-1; 11 bases match TRBD2. The CDR3 runs 16 residues. V gave up 5 bases and J gave up 9 bases; unmatched junction bases: 12. Germline V gene data show CDR1 as SGHTA and CDR2 as FQGNSA.

This clone was recorded only once. The rearrangement links TRBV15 to TRBJ1-5; no definite D call. There are 15 residues in the CDR3. Trimming took 8 bases from V and 0 from J, leaving 14 bases between them. Germline CDR1 and CDR2: LNHNV and YYDKDF (reference sequence). The chain's CDR3 is CATDRAKYSNQPQHF. DNA for the CDR3: TGTGCCACCGACCGAGCGAAGTATAGCAATCAGCCCCAGCATTTT.

The genes are TRBV15 and TRBJ1-3; weak D call: TRBD1 (5 bases). The CDR3 covers 16 residues. Germline CDR1 and CDR2: LNHNV and YYDKDF (reference sequence). V was cut by 0 bases and J by 2 bases, with 11 bases left in between. The CDR3 bases are TGTGCCACCAGCAGAGATGGGTCGGGGGCTGGAAACACCATATATTTT. This codes for CATSRDGSGAGNTIYF.

The gene calls are TRBV5-1 and TRBJ2-2, with D tentatively TRBD2 (5 bases). The CDR3 is 15 amino acids. From germline, CDR1 is SGHRS and CDR2 YFSETQ. V lost 3 bases, J lost 1 base, and 10 bases lay in between. CDR3 DNA sequence: TGCGCCAGCAGCTCCTCCGGGAAGAACACCGGGGAGCTGTTTTTT. Encoded protein: CASSSSGKNTGELFF.

The chain employs TRBV7-8 and TRBJ2-5, with 8 bases lining up with TRBD1. The junction had 10 bases not matched to a gene; V was cut back by 2 bases and J by 5 bases. The CDR3 sequence is 16 residues long. CDR1 and CDR2 (germline): SGHVS, FQNEAQ. The CDR3 loop is CASSLRPGGPLETQYF. CDR3 DNA sequence: TGTGCCAGCAGCTTACGTCCAGGGGGCCCGCTGGAGACCCAGTACTTC.

The rearrangement links TRBV28 to TRBJ1-5, with D unresolved. This CDR3 has 14 residues. Per germline, CDR1 MDHEN and CDR2 SYDVKM. V lost 6 bases to trimming and J lost 1 base, with 10 bases between them. The CDR3 nucleotides are TGTGCCAGCAGCCAAGACGGGAGCAATCAGCCCCAGCATTTT. Amino acid sequence: CASSQDGSNQPQHF.

The V gene is TRBV29-1, the J gene TRBJ2-7; TRBD1 aligns across 7 bases. The germline gives CDR1 SQVTM, CDR2 ANQGSEA. Losses at the gene ends were 4 bases for V and 5 bases for J; bases not matched to a gene: 8. The CDR3 runs 13 residues. CDR3 DNA: TGCAGCGTTGCCTATAGGGGGCCGAACGAGCAGTACTTC. Amino acids: CSVAYRGPNEQYF.

The genes are TRBV6-6 and TRBJ2-2; D ambiguous. Trimming removed 5 bases at V and 2 bases at J, with 3 bases between. CDR1 MNHNY and CDR2 SVGAGI come from the germline V gene (reference sequence). CDR3 size: 12 residues. CDR3 loop: CASSQNTGELFF. CDR3 sequence (DNA): TGTGCCAGCAGTCAAAACACCGGGGAGCTGTTTTTT.

A few counts support this clone. This sequence joins TRBV11-2 and TRBJ2-3; D might be TRBD1 (6 bases). CDR1 is SGHAT and CDR2 is FQNNGV in the germline V gene. Trimming took off 2 bases at V and 3 bases at J, with 15 bases between the two ends. CDR3 length equals 16 residues. This CDR3 is CASSLLSGTNTDTQYF. The CDR3 DNA is TGTGCCAGCAGCTTACTTTCCGGGACAAATACAGATACGCAGTATTTT.

As for this clone: Other DNA variants within this sample encode the same CDR3. The rearrangement joins TRBV4-3 to TRBJ2-5, with 12 nucleotides matching TRBD1. V shed 6 bases and J 4 bases; nucleotides not matched to a gene: 6. The CDR3 sequence is 15 residues long. Germline assignment: CDR1 LGHNA and CDR2 YSLEER. CDR3 sequence (DNA): TGCGCCAGCAGTCCCGGGACAGGGGGCGTAGAGACCCAGTACTTC. Translation: CASSPGTGGVETQYF.

CDR3 DNA: TGTGCCAGCAGCTTAGAGGCGGGGGTCGATGGTGAAAAACTGTTTTTT. It is translated as CASSLEAGVDGEKLFF. J is TRBJ1-4 and V is TRBV7-9, with a tentative D call TRBD1 (5 bases). Trimming took off 1 base at V and 7 bases at J, with 16 bases between the two ends. The CDR3 contains 16 residues. Germline-derived CDR1 and CDR2 are SEHNR and FQNEAQ (reference sequence).